This T cell receptor (beta chain) originates from a study of Ad26.COV2.S vaccination and SARS-CoV-2 variants. For the study at large: Administration of Ad26.COV2.S was intramuscular, either once or twice 56 days apart.

A word on this clone: Its antigen is not identified. The identical CDR3 is also encoded by other nucleotide sequences in the sample.

TCRdb's table, derived via immunoSEQ multiplex PCR, lists solely in-frame clones and lacks some. The sample contains roughly 300,000 clones, roughly 90% of which appear only once. Points from the study as a whole: Comparability of non-spike TCR breadth was observed across vaccine and placebo recipients. A substantial breadth of spike-specific CD8+ and CD4+ T cell responses after vaccination has been reported.

The treatment is: some 20 received Ad26.COV2.S at low or high dose, single or two shots; about five received placebo; per-sample allocation not given. At day 63 after the first vaccine or placebo injection, samples were drawn. An Ad26 vector that expressed Wuhan-strain SARS-CoV-2 spike constituted the vaccine. Germline V gives CDR1 SGDLS, CDR2 YYNGEE. The CDR3 is 14 residues long. V lost 0 bases to trimming and J lost 5 bases, with 8 bases between them. The starting material was peripheral blood, obtained in a trial of Ad26.COV2.S vaccine versus placebo. The receptor was derived from a person aged 18 to 65 who received the Ad26.COV2.S COVID-19 vaccine or a placebo. The rearrangement uses TRBV9 and TRBJ1-4; D not certain. CDR3 protein: CASSVGGSNEKLFF. The CDR3 nucleotides read TGTGCCAGCAGCGTAGGCGGGTCCAATGAAAAACTGTTTTTT.